This TCR beta chain stems from a study of blood T cell repertoires in COVID-19. Study at large: The samples span acute and convalescent COVID-19 from the United States, Italy and Spain.

With 6 bases removed from V and 4 bases from J, the gap between germline ends came to 13 bases. The CDR3 is made up of 14 amino acids. CDR1 and CDR2 (germline): SNHLY, FYNNEI. Sequenced by immunoSEQ multiplex PCR; TCRdb stores in-frame clones only, minus some. The repertoire holds under 300,000 clones, with approximately 86% as singletons. The specimen was peripheral blood. This sequence was found in a human donor in a cohort sampled during active COVID-19. The chain links TRBV2 to TRBJ2-1; perhaps TRBD1 as D (5 bases). CDR3 in amino acids: CASRSRDKYNEQFF. The DNA for the CDR3 is TGTGCCAGCAGGTCCAGGGATAAGTACAATGAGCAGTTCTTC.